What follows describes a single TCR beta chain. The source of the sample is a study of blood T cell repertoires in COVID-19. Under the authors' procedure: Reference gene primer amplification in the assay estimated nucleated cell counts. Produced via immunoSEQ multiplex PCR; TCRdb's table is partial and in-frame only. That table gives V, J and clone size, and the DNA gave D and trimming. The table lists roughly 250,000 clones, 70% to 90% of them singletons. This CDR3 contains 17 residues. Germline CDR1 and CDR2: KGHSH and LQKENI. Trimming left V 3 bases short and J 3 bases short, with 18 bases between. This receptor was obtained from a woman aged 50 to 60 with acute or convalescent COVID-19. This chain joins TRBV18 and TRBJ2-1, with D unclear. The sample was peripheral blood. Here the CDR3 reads CASSPNTFSSGYNEQFF. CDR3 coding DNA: TGTGCCAGCTCACCCAACACCTTCTCAAGTGGCTACAATGAGCAGTTCTTC. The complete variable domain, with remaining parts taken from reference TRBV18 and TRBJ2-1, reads NAGVMQNPRHLVRRRGQEARLRCSPMKGHSHVYWYRQLPEEGLKFMVYLQKENIIDESGMPKERFSAEFPKEGPSILRIQQVVRGDSAAYFCASSPNTFSSGYNEQFFGPGTRLTVL.